This T cell receptor (beta chain) appears in the sequencing data of a study of blood T cell repertoires in COVID-19. Study context: Samples representing acute and convalescent COVID-19 were sourced from the United States, Italy and Spain. T cells, B-cell-depleted T cells, or PBMCs supplied cDNA or gDNA.

This clone was seen once. Source study methods: Amplified reference gene primers provided the basis for estimating nucleated cell counts. Measured with immunoSEQ multiplex PCR; TCRdb has only the in-frame clones, and not every one. The DNA gave D and trimming, while V, J and clone size come from that table. The sample has around 70,000 clones, approximately 90% seen once. The CDR3 length is 15 residues. The ends lost 6 bases at V and 4 bases at J; junction bases unmatched: 9. Germline CDR1 is MNHEY and CDR2 is SMNVEV (reference sequence). The chain employs TRBV27 and TRBJ2-3; 8 bases align to TRBD2. This TCR was sampled from a woman aged 60 to 75 with active COVID-19. The sequenced sample consisted of peripheral blood. The CDR3 region has the DNA TGTGCCAGCAGCTCTACGGGACTAGTCTCAGATACGCAGTATTTT. Its protein product is CASSSTGLVSDTQYF.